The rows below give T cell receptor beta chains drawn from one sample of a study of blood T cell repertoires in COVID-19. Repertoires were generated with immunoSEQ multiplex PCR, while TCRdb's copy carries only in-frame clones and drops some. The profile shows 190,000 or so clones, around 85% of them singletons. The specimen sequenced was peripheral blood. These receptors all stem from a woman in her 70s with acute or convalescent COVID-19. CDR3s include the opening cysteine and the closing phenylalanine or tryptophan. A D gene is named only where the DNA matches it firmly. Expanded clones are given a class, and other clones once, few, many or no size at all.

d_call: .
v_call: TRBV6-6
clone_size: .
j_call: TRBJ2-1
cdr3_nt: TGTGCCAGCAGTTACTCTGGCAGGTCAGGGTACAATGAGCAGTTCTTC
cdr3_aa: CASSYSGRSGYNEQFF

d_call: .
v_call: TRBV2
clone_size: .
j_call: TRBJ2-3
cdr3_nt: TGTGCCAGCAACCTCATACGGGGTAGCACAGATACGCAGTATTTT
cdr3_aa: CASNLIRGSTDTQYF

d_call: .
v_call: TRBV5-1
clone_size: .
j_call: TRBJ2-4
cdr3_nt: TGCGCCAGCAGCTTGGAGCCGCCAGGGGTAGCCAAAAACATTCAGTACTTC
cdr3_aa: CASSLEPPGVAKNIQYF

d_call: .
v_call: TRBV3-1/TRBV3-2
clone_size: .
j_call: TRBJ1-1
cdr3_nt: TGTGCCAGCAGCTTCAGGACAAGGATGAACACTGAAGCTTTCTTT
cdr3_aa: CASSFRTRMNTEAFF

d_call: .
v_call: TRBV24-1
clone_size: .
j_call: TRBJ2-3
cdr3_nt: TGTGCCACCAGTATTAGCACAACGCAGTATTTT
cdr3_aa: CATSISTTQYF

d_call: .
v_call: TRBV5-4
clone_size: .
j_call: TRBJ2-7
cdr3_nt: TGTGCCAGCAGCTCTACAGGGATTCAAGAGCAGTACTTC
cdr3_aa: CASSSTGIQEQYF

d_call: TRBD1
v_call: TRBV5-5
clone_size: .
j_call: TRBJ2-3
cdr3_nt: TGTGCCAGCAGCTTGCCTACGGGACAGCAGAGGGCAGATACGCAGTATTTT
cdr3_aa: CASSLPTGQQRADTQYF

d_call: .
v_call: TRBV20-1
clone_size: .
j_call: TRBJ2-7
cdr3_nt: TGCAGTGCTAGTGCAGACGAGCAGTACTTC
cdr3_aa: CSASADEQYF

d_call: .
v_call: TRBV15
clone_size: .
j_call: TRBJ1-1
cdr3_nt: TGTGCCACCAGCAGAGGCATCGTCGGCGGGGACACTGAAGCTTTCTTT
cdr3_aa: CATSRGIVGGDTEAFF

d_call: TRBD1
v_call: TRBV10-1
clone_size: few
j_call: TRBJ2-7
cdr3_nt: TGCGCCAGCAGTGGAGGACAGGCGGGCCTCTCCTACGAGCAGTACTTC
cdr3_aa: CASSGGQAGLSYEQYF

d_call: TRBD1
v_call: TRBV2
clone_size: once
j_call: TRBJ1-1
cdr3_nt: TGTGCCAGCCGAGGACAGGGTTTGAACACTGAAGCTTTCTTT
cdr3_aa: CASRGQGLNTEAFF

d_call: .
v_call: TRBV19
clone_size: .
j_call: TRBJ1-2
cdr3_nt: TGTGCCAGTAGTAGGACACTCTTTGGCTACACCTTC
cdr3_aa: CASSRTLFGYTF

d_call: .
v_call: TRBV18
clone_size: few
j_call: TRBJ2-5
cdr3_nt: TGTGCCAGCTCAAGCCTCCAAGAGACCCAGTACTTC
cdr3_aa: CASSSLQETQYF

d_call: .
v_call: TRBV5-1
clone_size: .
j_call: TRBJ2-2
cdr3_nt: TGCGCCAGCTCATTGGAGGGGCTCGACACCGGGGAGCTGTTTTTT
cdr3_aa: CASSLEGLDTGELFF

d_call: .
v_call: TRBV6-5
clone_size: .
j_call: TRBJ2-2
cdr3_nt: TGTGCCATCAGGACTGGAACCGGGGAGCTGTTTTTT
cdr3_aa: CAIRTGTGELFF

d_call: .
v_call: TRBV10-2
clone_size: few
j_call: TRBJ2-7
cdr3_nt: TGCGCCAGCAGTGCGCTACAGTCCTACGAGCAGTACTTC
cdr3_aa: CASSALQSYEQYF

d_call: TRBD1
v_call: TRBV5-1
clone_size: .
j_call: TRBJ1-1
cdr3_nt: TGCGCCAGCAGCTTGGAGGACAGGGCTAATGCTTTCTTT
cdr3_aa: CASSLEDRANAFF

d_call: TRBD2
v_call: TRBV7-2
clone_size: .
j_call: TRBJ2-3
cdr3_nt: TGTGCCAGCAGCTCCGGACTAGCGGGAGGGCCCGGCACAGATACGCAGTATTTT
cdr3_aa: CASSSGLAGGPGTDTQYF

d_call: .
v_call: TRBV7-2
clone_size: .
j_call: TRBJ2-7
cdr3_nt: TGTGCCAGCAGCTTAGCGAGGTACGAGCAGTACTTC
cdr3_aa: CASSLARYEQYF

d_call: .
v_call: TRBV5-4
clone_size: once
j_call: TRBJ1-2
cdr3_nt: TGTGCCAGCAGCTTGGACCAGGCTTCAGGCTACACCTTC
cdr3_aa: CASSLDQASGYTF

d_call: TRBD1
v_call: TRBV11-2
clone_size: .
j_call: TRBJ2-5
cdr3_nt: TGTGCCAGCAGCTCCGGGACAGGGTACGAGACCCAGTACTTC
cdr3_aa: CASSSGTGYETQYF

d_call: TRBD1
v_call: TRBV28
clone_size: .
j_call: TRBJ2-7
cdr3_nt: TGTGCCAGCAGTTTAGGCACAGGGGTCTACGAGCAGTACTTC
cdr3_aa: CASSLGTGVYEQYF

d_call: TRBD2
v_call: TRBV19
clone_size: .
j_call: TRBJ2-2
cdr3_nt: TGTGCCAGTACTCTAGCGGGGAACACCGGGGAGCTGTTTTTT
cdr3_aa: CASTLAGNTGELFF

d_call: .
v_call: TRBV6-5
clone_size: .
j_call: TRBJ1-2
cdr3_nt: TGTGCCAGCAGTTCGACACTCCAACACGGCTATGGCTACACCTTC
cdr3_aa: CASSSTLQHGYGYTF

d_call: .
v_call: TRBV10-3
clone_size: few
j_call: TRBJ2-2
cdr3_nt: TGTGCCATCACAACAGCGAACACCGGGGAGCTGTTTTTT
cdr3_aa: CAITTANTGELFF

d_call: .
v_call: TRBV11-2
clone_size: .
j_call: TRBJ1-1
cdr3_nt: TGTGCCAGCAGCTCGGGACAGAACACTGAAGCTTTCTTT
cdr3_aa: CASSSGQNTEAFF

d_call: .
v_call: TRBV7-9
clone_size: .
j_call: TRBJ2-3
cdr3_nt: TGTGCCAGCAGCTTAGGGCGGGGCCTCAACACAGATACGCAGTATTTT
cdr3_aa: CASSLGRGLNTDTQYF

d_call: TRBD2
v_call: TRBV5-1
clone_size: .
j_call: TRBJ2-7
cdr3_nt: TGCGCCAGCAGCTATGGGACTAACCCTATATACGAGCAGTACTTC
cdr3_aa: CASSYGTNPIYEQYF

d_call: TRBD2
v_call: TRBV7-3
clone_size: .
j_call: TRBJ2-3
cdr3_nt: TGTGCCAGCAGCCCTTCAGGACTAGCTGTCACGGGGCAGTATTTT
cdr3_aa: CASSPSGLAVTGQYF

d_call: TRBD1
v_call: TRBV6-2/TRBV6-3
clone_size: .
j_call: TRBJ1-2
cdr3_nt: TGTGCCAGCAGTTACGGGACAGGGAGGAACTATGGCTACACCTTC
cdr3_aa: CASSYGTGRNYGYTF

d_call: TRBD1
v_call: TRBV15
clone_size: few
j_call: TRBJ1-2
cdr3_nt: TGTGCCACCAGCAGAGATCGGGGTCTAAGGACAGGGAGCAACTATGGCTACACCTTC
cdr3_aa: CATSRDRGLRTGSNYGYTF

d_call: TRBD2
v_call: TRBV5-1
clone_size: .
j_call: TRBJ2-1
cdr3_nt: TGCGCCAGCAGCCCACTAGCGGGAGCCTACAATGAGCAGTTCTTC
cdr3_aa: CASSPLAGAYNEQFF

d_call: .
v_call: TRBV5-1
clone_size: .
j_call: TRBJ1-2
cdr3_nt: TGCGCCAGCAGCTTGGACGGGAAGTATGGCTACACCTTC
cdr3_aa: CASSLDGKYGYTF

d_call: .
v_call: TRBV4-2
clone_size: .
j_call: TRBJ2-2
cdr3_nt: TGTGCCAGCAGCCAATTTAAGACAGGCGCTAACACCGGGGAGCTGTTTTTT
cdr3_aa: CASSQFKTGANTGELFF

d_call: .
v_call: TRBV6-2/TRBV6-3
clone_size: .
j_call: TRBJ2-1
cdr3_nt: TGTGCCAGCAGTGCACGGTGGAGCTCCTACAATGAGCAGTTCTTC
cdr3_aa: CASSARWSSYNEQFF

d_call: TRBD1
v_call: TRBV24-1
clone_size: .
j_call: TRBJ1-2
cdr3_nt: TGTGCCACCAGTGATAACAGGGGAAACTATGGCTACACCTTC
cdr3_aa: CATSDNRGNYGYTF

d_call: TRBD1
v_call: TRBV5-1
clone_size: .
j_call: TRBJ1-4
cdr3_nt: TGCGCCAGCAGCATTACAGGGGCCGGGGGTGAAAAACTGTTTTTT
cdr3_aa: CASSITGAGGEKLFF

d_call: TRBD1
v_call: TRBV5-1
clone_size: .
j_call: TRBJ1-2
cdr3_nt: TGCGCCAGCAGCTTGGGGCACCAACTACAGGGGGAAGGCGGCTACACCTTC
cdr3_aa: CASSLGHQLQGEGGYTF

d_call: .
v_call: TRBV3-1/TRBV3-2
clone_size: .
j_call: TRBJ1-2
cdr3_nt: TGTGCCAGCAGCCAAGGACCGGACAGACCTAACTATGGCTACACCTTC
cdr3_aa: CASSQGPDRPNYGYTF

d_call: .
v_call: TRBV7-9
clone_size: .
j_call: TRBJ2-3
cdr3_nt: TGTGCCAGCAGCTCCCTGGCCGATACGCAGTATTTT
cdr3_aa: CASSSLADTQYF

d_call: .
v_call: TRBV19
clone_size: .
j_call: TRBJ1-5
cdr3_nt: TGTGCCAGTAGATCGGCACTTAGAGGTGGGAATCAGCCCCAGCATTTT
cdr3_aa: CASRSALRGGNQPQHF

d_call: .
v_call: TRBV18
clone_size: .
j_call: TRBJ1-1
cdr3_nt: TGTGCCAGCTCACCAAGGGGTGGGGACACTGAAGCTTTCTTT
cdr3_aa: CASSPRGGDTEAFF

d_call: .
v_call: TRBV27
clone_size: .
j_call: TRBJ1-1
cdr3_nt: TGTGCCAGCAGTTTATATCGAACTTGGGGGAGGACTGAAGCTTTCTTT
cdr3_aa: CASSLYRTWGRTEAFF

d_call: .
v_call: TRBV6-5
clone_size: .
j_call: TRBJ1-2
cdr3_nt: TGTGCCAGCAACAATGACTATGGCTACACCTTC
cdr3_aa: CASNNDYGYTF

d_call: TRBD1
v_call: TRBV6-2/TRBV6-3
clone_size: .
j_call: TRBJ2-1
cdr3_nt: TGTGCCAGCCGCCCACGGGGACAGGCGCTCTCCTACAATGAGCAGTTCTTC
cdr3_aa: CASRPRGQALSYNEQFF

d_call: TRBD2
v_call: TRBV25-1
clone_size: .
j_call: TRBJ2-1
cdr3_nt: TGTGCCAGCAGTTCCCCCGGGACTAGCGGGTCTGAGCAGTTCTTC
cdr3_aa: CASSSPGTSGSEQFF